This T cell receptor (beta chain) appears in the sequencing data of a study of blood T cell repertoires in COVID-19. Study information: PBMCs, B-cell-depleted T cells, or T cells provided the cDNA or gDNA that made up the material.

Produced via immunoSEQ multiplex PCR; TCRdb's table is partial and in-frame only. The sample consists of 35,000 to 50,000 clones, more than 75% of them appearing once. Trimming stripped 3 bases from V and 1 base from J, with 9 bases between. This CDR3 contains 15 residues. Germline V CDR1 and CDR2: KGHSH, LQKENI. What was sequenced was peripheral blood. The TCR sequence derives from an older man with acute or convalescent COVID-19. The rearrangement joins TRBV18 to TRBJ2-2, with D perhaps matching TRBD2 (6 bases). The DNA of the CDR3 is TGTGCCAGCTCACCTTCTAGCGTGAACACCGGGGAGCTGTTTTTT. This gives the protein CASSPSSVNTGELFF. The entire variable domain, with the rest obtained from reference TRBV18 and TRBJ2-2, is as follows: NAGVMQNPRHLVRRRGQEARLRCSPMKGHSHVYWYRQLPEEGLKFMVYLQKENIIDESGMPKERFSAEFPKEGPSILRIQQVVRGDSAAYFCASSPSSVNTGELFFGEGSRLTVL.